The 29 T cell receptor beta chains presented below share a single source sample, sequenced in a study of regulatory T cells in long-lasting Graves disease. Both iRepertoire HTBI primers and Arm-PCR of CDR3 regions were used to build the TCR beta libraries. TCRdb reprocessed the multiplex PCR reads with MiXCR, giving one entry per CDR3 protein. The data contain 440,000 or so distinct CDR3 sequences, about 15% of them singletons. Time point noted: newly diagnosed GD, antithyroid drugs for less than 3 months. PBMC-derived RNA was used for the TCR library. Separately, the same data were catalogued under a study of T cells in Graves' hyperthyroidism and ophthalmopathy.

The sample was peripheral blood mononuclear cells (PBMCs), taken at new diagnosis, from a patient treated with antithyroid drugs. Receptor source: a woman in her 30s with Graves disease.

This clonotype appeared many times. This rearrangement joins TRBV4-2 to TRBJ2-7; TRBD2 matches at 8 bases. CDR3 length: 17 amino acids. Germline V gives CDR1 LGHNA, CDR2 YNFKEQ. After removal of 1 base from V and 6 bases from J, the junction contained 14 bases not matched to a gene. The DNA of the CDR3 is TGTGCCAGCAGCCAAGCTCTCTATCGCGGGAGGTCCCTCGAGCAGTACTTC. Translation: CASSQALYRGRSLEQYF.

This clonotype was observed many times. DNA for the CDR3: TGCAGTGCTATTGAGCGGGAGAGTCTTCGGGATACGCAGTATTTT. This codes for CSAIERESLRDTQYF. The genes are TRBV20-1 and TRBJ2-3, with 8 bases fitting TRBD2. Germline V gene data show CDR1 as DFQATT and CDR2 as SNEGSKA (reference sequence). Germline trimming cut 4 bases from V and 6 bases from J; bases unmatched to any gene: 12. This CDR3 has 15 amino acids.

This chain connects TRBV10-3 to TRBJ1-4; a possible D gene is TRBD1 (5 bases). V was clipped by 3 bases and J by 4 bases, with 12 bases between them. The CDR3 is made up of 15 amino acids. The germline V gene encodes CDR1 ENHRY and CDR2 SYGVKD. The CDR3 here is CAISERGGINEKLFF. The CDR3 nucleotides read TGTGCCATCAGTGAACGGGGCGGAATTAATGAAAAACTGTTTTTT.

This clonotype came up many times. V is TRBV7-3 and J is TRBJ2-5; 9 bases agree with TRBD1. The CDR3 is 17 amino acids. From germline, CDR1 is SGHTA and CDR2 FQGTGA. The junction had 9 bases not matched to a gene; V was cut back by 0 bases and J by 4 bases. CDR3 region: CASSLTGDRAHGETQYF. CDR3 in DNA: TGTGCCAGCAGCTTAACGGGGGACAGGGCCCATGGAGAGACCCAGTACTTC.

In its sample, this clonotype was seen many times. The V call is TRBV11-2, the J call TRBJ2-1; 7 bases map to TRBD2. J lost 3 bases, V lost 5 bases, and 1 base had no gene match. The CDR3 is 13 residues long. The V gene's germline CDR1 is SGHAT and CDR2 FQNNGV. Written as DNA, the CDR3 is TGTGCCAGCAGCGGGACTAACTACAATGAGCAGTTCTTC. Protein: CASSGTNYNEQFF.

Many counts were recorded for this clonotype. Here the CDR3 reads CASMIGGSTDTQYF. The DNA of the CDR3 is TGTGCCAGCATGATAGGCGGGAGCACAGATACGCAGTATTTT. The V gene is TRBV12-3 or TRBV12-4, the J gene TRBJ2-3; perhaps TRBD2 as D (5 bases). The CDR3 covers 14 residues. With 7 bases removed from V and 0 bases from J, the gap between germline ends came to 11 bases.

There are a few counts of this clonotype. The chain combines TRBV7-9 with TRBJ2-2; D gene unclear. The CDR3 spans 12 residues. With 11 bases removed from V and 3 bases from J, the gap between germline ends came to 10 bases. CDR1 is SEHNR, CDR2 FQNEAQ, per germline (reference sequence). This CDR3 is CAPAGHTGELFF. The DNA of the CDR3 is TGTGCCCCGGCCGGGCACACCGGGGAGCTGTTTTTT.

This clonotype was detected a few times. This chain links TRBV6-1 with TRBJ1-5; weak D call: TRBD1 (6 bases). CDR3 size: 14 residues. Germline V gene data show CDR1 as MNHNS and CDR2 as SASEGT. V lost 6 bases and J lost 7, with 16 bases in between. CDR3 bases: TGTGCCAGCAGCCCGGCAGGGGCCGGGCAGCCCCAGCATTTT. The encoded protein is CASSPAGAGQPQHF.

This clonotype was counted many times. The chain links TRBV3-1 to TRBJ2-5; D gene unclear. Looked up from germline, CDR1 is LGHDT and CDR2 is YNNKEL (reference sequence). V lost 1 base and J lost 5, with 11 bases in between. The CDR3 spans 14 residues. This chain's CDR3 is CASSQGDSLETQYF. The CDR3 nucleotides are TGTGCCAGCAGCCAAGGAGACTCGTTGGAGACCCAGTACTTC.

In this sample, this clonotype turned up a few times. A single base is all that separates this from a far larger clone, so a read error is likely. The CDR3 carries no conserved terminal phenylalanine or tryptophan, so it likely arises from a read error. CDR3 residues: CASSLVLAEETQYL. The CDR3 DNA reads as TGTGCCAGCAGCTTAGTACTAGCGGAAGAGACCCAGTACCTC. This chain uses TRBV11-2 with TRBJ2-1, with 8 bases fitting TRBD2. The J call may be in error: the DNA end matches TRBJ2-5 better. The length of the CDR3 is 14 residues. The germline gives CDR1 SGHAT, CDR2 FQNNGV.

The rearrangement uses TRBV7-2 and TRBJ2-5; D unclear. The CDR3 is 14 residues long. Germline CDR1 and CDR2: SGHTA and FQGNSA. V gave up 5 bases and J gave up 0 bases, with 10 bases separating them. In DNA form, the CDR3 reads TGTGCCAGCAGCACGGCCGAGTACCAAGAGACCCAGTACTTC. Residues: CASSTAEYQETQYF.

The V gene is TRBV19, the J gene TRBJ2-7; perhaps D is TRBD1 or TRBD2 (5 bases each). V lost 5 bases and J 0 bases, leaving 11 bases between the germline ends. CDR1 is LNHDA and CDR2 is SQIVND in the germline V gene (reference sequence). This CDR3 spans 14 amino acids. This chain's CDR3 is CASSDGGSSYEQYF. The CDR3 DNA follows: TGTGCCAGTAGTGATGGGGGTAGCTCCTACGAGCAGTACTTC.

Ten or more counts support this clonotype. The chain has TRBV5-1 and TRBJ2-5; TRBD2 is a possible D gene (6 bases). Trimming removed 2 bases from V and 4 bases from J, with 9 bases in between. Germline V CDR1 and CDR2: SGHRS, YFSETQ. The CDR3 is 13 residues long. CDR3 amino acids: CASSLGTSETQYF. The CDR3 DNA is TGCGCCAGCAGCTTAGGGACTTCAGAGACCCAGTACTTC.

This chain connects TRBV6-2 or TRBV6-3 to TRBJ1-5; no reliable D call. This CDR3 has 14 residues. Trimming pared 6 bases from V and 6 bases from J, leaving 15 bases between. The germline gives CDR1 MNHEY, CDR2 SVGEGT. The CDR3 DNA reads TGTGCCAGCAGCTCTCTTGGGGAGGGTCAGCCCCAGCATTTT. Translating gives CASSSLGEGQPQHF.

This clonotype has a single count. The chain is built from TRBV18 and TRBJ1-3; D ambiguous. CDR1 is KGHSH, CDR2 LQKENI, per germline. V shed 2 bases and J shed 4 bases, with 9 bases lying between them. This CDR3 region has 14 residues. The CDR3 DNA sequence: TGTGCCAGCTCACCAAGGACGGGCGGAAACACCATATATTTT. This encodes CASSPRTGGNTIYF.

This clonotype was seen ten or more times. The chain employs TRBV28 and TRBJ1-1; no clear D. This CDR3 has 15 amino acids. V was shortened by 5 bases and J by 8 bases, with 21 bases between the two germline ends. Germline lookup yields CDR1 MDHEN and CDR2 SYDVKM. This chain's CDR3 is CASSSSPSAVKEAFF. CDR3 in DNA: TGTGCCAGCAGTAGCTCCCCCTCGGCGGTTAAAGAAGCTTTCTTT. Variable domain in full (rest from reference TRBV28 and TRBJ1-1): DVKVTQSSRYLVKRTGEKVFLECVQDMDHENMFWYRQDPGLGLRLIYFSYDVKMKEKGDIPEGYSVSREKKERFSLILESASTNQTSMYLCASSSSPSAVKEAFFGQGTRLTVV.

This clonotype was observed a few times. The gene calls are TRBV9 and TRBJ2-3, with TRBD2 matching 9 bases. Germline CDR1 is SGDLS and CDR2 is YYNGEE. The CDR3 runs to 16 residues. The ends lost 4 bases at V and 4 bases at J; junction bases unmatched: 10. CDR3 DNA: TGTGCCAGCAGCCTGAGGGGCGGGAGGGAGCCAGATACGCAGTATTTT. Its translation: CASSLRGGREPDTQYF.

This clonotype was counted ten times or more. J is TRBJ1-2 and V is TRBV27, with D possibly TRBD1 on 6 matching bases. The ends were cut back, 2 bases at V and 6 bases at J, with 13 bases in the middle. CDR1 is MNHEY and CDR2 is SMNVEV in the germline V gene (reference sequence). This CDR3 region has 14 residues. In nucleotides, the CDR3 is TGTGCCAGCAGTTTAAGGGGGACAATTGATGGCTACACCTTC. It codes for CASSLRGTIDGYTF.

This clonotype occurred many times. The chain has TRBV7-9 and TRBJ2-7; 8 bases align to TRBD2. CDR1 and CDR2 (germline): SEHNR, FQNEAQ (reference sequence). The CDR3 extends over 16 amino acids. Trimming cost V 0 bases and J 2 bases; bases outside gene matches: 6. CDR3 in DNA: TGTGCCAGCAGCTTAGCGCGTAGTAGCGGGGCCTACGAGCAGTACTTC. This encodes CASSLARSSGAYEQYF.

This clonotype was found a few times. The gene calls are TRBV10-3 and TRBJ2-7, with D perhaps matching TRBD1 (5 bases). Trimming took 4 bases from V and 0 from J, leaving 7 bases between them. The CDR3 is made up of 13 amino acids. CDR1 is ENHRY and CDR2 is SYGVKD in the germline V gene. In DNA, the CDR3 is TGTGCCATCAGTGGCAGGGACTCCTACGAGCAGTACTTC. Translating it yields CAISGRDSYEQYF.

This clonotype was counted ten times or more. J is TRBJ1-1 and V is TRBV27; D is possibly TRBD1 (5 bases). V was clipped by 8 bases and J by 4 bases, with 14 bases between them. Germline V gives CDR1 MNHEY, CDR2 SMNVEV (reference sequence). The CDR3 has 13 residues. CDR3 amino acids: CASLMLGRTEAFF. The CDR3 DNA is TGTGCCAGCCTCATGTTGGGGCGCACTGAAGCTTTCTTT.

This clonotype has ten or more counts. The chain has TRBV20-1 and TRBJ1-2; 7 nucleotides match TRBD1. CDR1 DFQATT and CDR2 SNEGSKA come from the germline V gene (reference sequence). The CDR3 sequence is 11 residues long. Trimming at V came to 6 bases and at J to 5 bases, leaving 3 bases not matched to a gene. The CDR3, as DNA: TGCAGTGCAAGGGGGCGTTATGGCTACACCTTC. This gives the protein CSARGRYGYTF.

This clonotype was recorded many times. This rearrangement joins TRBV28 to TRBJ1-5; maybe TRBD1 (5 bases). CDR1 and CDR2 (germline): MDHEN, SYDVKM. Trimming shortened V by 5 bases and J by 5 bases, and 7 bases separated the two germline ends. There are 12 residues in the CDR3. DNA of the CDR3: TGTGCCAGCAGTAAGGGGTATCAGCCCCAGCATTTT. It specifies CASSKGYQPQHF.

V and J are TRBV13 and TRBJ2-5; D not resolved. V was pared by 2 bases and J by 5 bases, with 12 bases between. The germline V gene has CDR1 PRHDT and CDR2 FYEKMQ (reference sequence). This CDR3 region has 14 residues. The CDR3 nucleotides are TGTGCCAGCAGCTTACGTAGCTACGTTGAGACCCAGTACTTC. Residues: CASSLRSYVETQYF.

In the case of this clonotype: With only one base between it and a far larger clone, this is likely a read error. V and J are TRBV28 and TRBJ2-5; 9 positions agree with TRBD2. CDR1 is MDHEN and CDR2 is SYDVKM in the germline V gene. This CDR3 is 13 amino acids long. The CDR3 protein is CASSRTSEEIQYF. In DNA form, the CDR3 reads TGTGCCAGCAGTCGGACTAGCGAAGAGATCCAGTACTTC.

This clonotype appeared many times. In DNA form, the CDR3 reads TGCAGTGCTAATCCGGGACAGATCTACGAGCAGTACTTC. It codes for CSANPGQIYEQYF. This chain uses TRBV20-1 with TRBJ2-7, with 7 nucleotides matching TRBD1. The CDR3 is 13 amino acids. Germline lookup yields CDR1 DFQATT and CDR2 SNEGSKA (reference sequence). Trimming at V came to 4 bases and at J to 3 bases, leaving 6 bases not matched to a gene.

At least ten counts were recorded for this clonotype. This chain uses TRBV12-3 or TRBV12-4 with TRBJ2-1; TRBD2 matches 7 bases. Germline trimming cut 7 bases from V and 9 bases from J; bases unmatched to any gene: 15. This CDR3 region has 15 residues. The CDR3 loop reads CASTPGGARTSEQFF. Written as DNA, the CDR3 is TGTGCCAGCACCCCAGGAGGGGCGAGGACTAGTGAGCAGTTCTTC.

The V gene is TRBV20-1, the J gene TRBJ2-7, with 11 positions matching TRBD2. Germline values: CDR1 DFQATT, CDR2 SNEGSKA (reference sequence). With 3 bases clipped from V and 0 bases from J, the junction kept 4 bases outside the gene matches. The CDR3 has 15 amino acids. The CDR3 loop reads CSASAGLAASYEQYF. The CDR3, as DNA: TGCAGTGCTAGTGCGGGACTAGCGGCCTCCTACGAGCAGTACTTC.

The V and J genes are TRBV28 and TRBJ2-7; D gene unclear. The V and J ends lost 3 bases and 2 bases respectively, with 11 bases between them. CDR3 length: 14 amino acids. Germline values: CDR1 MDHEN, CDR2 SYDVKM. The CDR3 DNA reads as TGTGCCAGCAGTTTGGAGTTTGTGGCCTACGAGCAGTACTTC. This encodes CASSLEFVAYEQYF.